A single sample gave rise to the 21 T cell receptor beta chains below, sequenced in a study of human thymus T cells. TCRdb's table, derived via immunoSEQ multiplex PCR, lists solely in-frame clones and lacks some. The sample carries 55,000 to 85,000 clones, roughly 96% recorded once. Thymus specimens were resections from corrective heart surgery. The sequencing input was thymus tissue. These TCRs come from a girl less than two years old with a congenital heart defect but otherwise immunologically healthy.

The chain couples TRBV27 to TRBJ2-1, with 12 nucleotides matching TRBD2. From germline, CDR1 is MNHEY and CDR2 SMNVEV (reference sequence). The CDR3 is 16 amino acids. V lost 6 bases to trimming and J lost 8 bases; unmatched junction nucleotides: 11. DNA of the CDR3: TGTGCCAGCAGCCCTCTCACTAGCGGGAGGAGGTATGAGCAGTTCTTC. It encodes CASSPLTSGRRYEQFF.

The V gene is TRBV5-6, the J gene TRBJ1-2, with 9 bases lining up with TRBD1. The trim removed 2 bases at V and 0 bases at J, leaving 11 bases unmatched. The CDR3 totals 18 residues. Germline CDR1 reads SGHDT; CDR2 reads YYEEEE. The CDR3 DNA reads as TGTGCCAGCAGCTTCTTTCGGGACAGGGTTTACCCTAACTATGGCTACACCTTC. Translating gives CASSFFRDRVYPNYGYTF.

This chain links TRBV6-4 with TRBJ1-1; D call uncertain. The V end was cut by 0 bases, the J end by 8 bases, with 10 bases between. Germline V lookup: CDR1 MRHNA, CDR2 SNTAGT. This CDR3 is 13 amino acids long. CDR3: CASSDSWTHEAFF. In DNA form, the CDR3 reads TGTGCCAGCAGTGACTCCTGGACTCACGAAGCTTTCTTT.

The V and J genes are TRBV27 and TRBJ2-7, with a tentative D call TRBD2 (6 bases). The CDR3 sequence is 15 residues long. Germline V gene data show CDR1 as MNHEY and CDR2 as SMNVEV (reference sequence). V gave up 2 bases and J gave up 0 bases, with 11 bases separating them. The CDR3 loop reads CASSLTAGTSYEQYF. In DNA form, the CDR3 reads TGTGCCAGCAGTTTAACGGCGGGAACCTCCTACGAGCAGTACTTC.

CDR3 sequence (DNA): TGTGCCAGCAGCTTAGATGGGACAGGAAACTACAATGAGCAGTTCTTC. Protein: CASSLDGTGNYNEQFF. The chain carries TRBV7-9 and TRBJ2-1; 8 bases agree with TRBD1. After removal of 1 base from V and 3 bases from J, the junction contained 5 bases not matched to a gene. The CDR3 is 16 residues long. Germline CDR1 SEHNR, CDR2 FQNEAQ (reference sequence). Together with reference TRBV7-9 and TRBJ2-1, the CDR3 gives the full variable domain: DTGVSQNPRHKITKRGQNVTFRCDPISEHNRLYWYRQTLGQGPEFLTYFQNEAQLEKSRLLSDRFSAERPKGSFSTLEIQRTEQGDSAMYLCASSLDGTGNYNEQFFGPGTRLTVL.

This clone showed up just once. This chain connects TRBV6-5 to TRBJ2-1; D call uncertain. V lost 0 bases, J lost 4 bases, and 10 bases lay in between. Germline V gives CDR1 MNHEY, CDR2 SVGAGI. This CDR3 comprises 15 residues. CDR3 nucleotide sequence: TGTGCCAGCAGTTACTCGAATTCCGCATACAATGAGCAGTTCTTC. Translation gives CASSYSNSAYNEQFF.

This clone was picked up one time. The V and J genes are TRBV29-1 and TRBJ2-1, with D maybe TRBD2 (6 bases). V lost 8 bases, J lost 4 bases, and 12 bases lay in between. The CDR3 sequence is 12 residues long. Per germline, CDR1 SQVTM and CDR2 ANQGSEA. CDR3 sequence: CSLRDSYNEQFF. Here the CDR3 DNA reads TGCAGCCTGCGGGACTCTTACAATGAGCAGTTCTTC.

The V and J genes are TRBV27 and TRBJ1-1, with D maybe TRBD1 (5 bases). The CDR3 has 15 amino acids. The germline gives CDR1 MNHEY, CDR2 SMNVEV (reference sequence). Between the trimmed V and J ends, which lost 3 bases and 0 bases, there was a span of 11 bases. For the CDR3, the DNA is TGTGCCAGCAGTTTCAGGGCATCAATGAACACTGAAGCTTTCTTT. Its protein is CASSFRASMNTEAFF.

The V gene is TRBV28, the J gene TRBJ2-5; D is uncertain. This CDR3 has 14 amino acids. The V and J ends lost 5 bases and 2 bases respectively, with 12 bases between them. Germline CDR1 is MDHEN and CDR2 is SYDVKM. This CDR3 reads CASSATSPQETQYF. In DNA, the CDR3 is TGTGCCAGCAGTGCCACCTCCCCTCAAGAGACCCAGTACTTC.

V usage is TRBV19 and J usage is TRBJ2-1; TRBD2 matches at 11 bases. With 6 bases clipped from V and 0 bases from J, the junction kept 7 bases outside the gene matches. Germline V lookup: CDR1 LNHDA, CDR2 SQIVND (reference sequence). CDR3 size: 17 residues. The CDR3 region has the DNA TGTGCCAGTAGCCTCGATCTAGCGGGGGGCTCCTACAATGAGCAGTTCTTC. Its protein is CASSLDLAGGSYNEQFF. Full variable domain (remainder filled in from reference TRBV19 and TRBJ2-1): DGGITQSPKYLFRKEGQNVTLSCEQNLNHDAMYWYRQDPGQGLRLIYYSQIVNDFQKGDIAEGYSVSREKKESFPLTVTSAQKNPTAFYLCASSLDLAGGSYNEQFFGPGTRLTVL.

The rearrangement uses TRBV10-3 and TRBJ2-7; D perhaps matches TRBD1 (6 bases). The germline V gene has CDR1 ENHRY and CDR2 SYGVKD. V was clipped by 5 bases and J by 2 bases, with 10 bases between them. The CDR3 contains 13 residues. CDR3 loop: CAISRTETYEQYF. As DNA, the CDR3 is TGTGCCATCAGTCGGACAGAAACCTACGAGCAGTACTTC.

The chain joins TRBV7-9 to TRBJ2-7; TRBD2 agrees at 10 bases. The trim removed 1 base at V and 2 bases at J, leaving 2 bases unmatched. Germline values: CDR1 SEHNR, CDR2 FQNEAQ (reference sequence). The CDR3 contains 15 residues. CDR3 in amino acids: CASSLERGGPYEQYF. DNA for the CDR3: TGTGCCAGCAGCTTAGAGCGGGGGGGCCCCTACGAGCAGTACTTC.

This clone showed up just once. This rearrangement joins TRBV11-2 to TRBJ2-7, with 13 bases fitting TRBD2. The germline CDR1 and CDR2 sequences are SGHAT and FQNNGV. With V trimmed by 5 bases and J by 5 bases, 6 bases remained unmatched. This CDR3 region has 15 residues. CDR3 sequence (DNA): TGTGCCAGCAGCCAAACTAGCGGGAGGGCCGACGAGCAGTACTTC. Translating it yields CASSQTSGRADEQYF.

This clone has a single count. The chain recombines TRBV19 with TRBJ1-1; 7 bases agree with TRBD1. The germline V gene encodes CDR1 LNHDA and CDR2 SQIVND (reference sequence). CDR3 size: 15 residues. J gave up 7 bases and V 9 bases, and 17 bases lay outside the gene matches. This CDR3 is CASLFLGGTVNEAFF. In nucleotides, the CDR3 is TGTGCCAGCCTCTTCCTCGGGGGGACAGTTAATGAAGCTTTCTTT.

V gene TRBV4-2 combines with J gene TRBJ1-3; D unresolved. Germline assignment: CDR1 LGHNA and CDR2 YNFKEQ. Trimming shortened V by 0 bases and J by 2 bases, and 11 bases separated the two germline ends. CDR3 length: 16 residues. The CDR3 here is CASSQDPEGTGNTIYF. CDR3 in DNA: TGTGCCAGCAGCCAAGATCCCGAAGGGACTGGAAACACCATATATTTT.

The V call is TRBV5-8, the J call TRBJ2-5; D is possibly TRBD1 (7 bases). Germline-derived CDR1 and CDR2 are SGHTS and YDEGEE. Trimming removed 4 bases at V and 5 bases at J, with 15 bases between. CDR3 size: 14 residues. DNA of the CDR3: TGTGCCAGCAGCCAAGGACAGGCGGGGGAGACCCAGTACTTC. Its protein product is CASSQGQAGETQYF.

The V call is TRBV5-6, the J call TRBJ1-1; no clear D gene. V gave up 0 bases and J gave up 1 base, with 19 bases separating them. In germline, CDR1 is SGHDT, CDR2 YYEEEE. The CDR3 length is 18 residues. The CDR3 region is CASSLEGVAMAKNTEAFF. In nucleotides, the CDR3 is TGTGCCAGCAGCTTGGAGGGTGTGGCCATGGCTAAGAACACTGAAGCTTTCTTT. Full variable domain (outside the CDR3, taken from reference TRBV5-6 and TRBJ1-1): DAGVTQSPTHLIKTRGQQVTLRCSPKSGHDTVSWYQQALGQGPQFIFQYYEEEERQRGNFPDRFSGHQFPNYSSELNVNALLLGDSALYLCASSLEGVAMAKNTEAFFGQGTRLTVV.

The chain's CDR3 is CASSLLARTSGSPSYEQYF. The DNA of the CDR3 is TGTGCCAGCTCACTCCTCGCTCGCACTAGCGGGAGTCCCTCCTACGAGCAGTACTTC. V and J are TRBV18 and TRBJ2-7; 11 bases are a match to TRBD2. This CDR3 comprises 19 residues. The ends lost 4 bases at V and 0 bases at J; junction bases unmatched: 14. CDR1 and CDR2 from the germline V gene are KGHSH and LQKENI.

This chain joins TRBV19 and TRBJ2-5; 8 bases agree with TRBD2. CDR1 is LNHDA, CDR2 SQIVND, per germline (reference sequence). CDR3 length: 15 residues. The J segment lost 6 bases and the V segment lost 1 base, leaving 7 bases of the junction unmatched. This CDR3 is CASSIGSGSLKTQYF. CDR3 coding DNA: TGTGCCAGTAGTATAGGAAGCGGGAGCCTCAAGACCCAGTACTTC.

In this sample, this clone turned up once. The chain links TRBV27 to TRBJ2-7, with D possibly being TRBD1 (5 bases). This CDR3 has 13 residues. In germline, CDR1 is MNHEY, CDR2 SMNVEV (reference sequence). Deletions cut 2 bases from V and 2 bases from J, with 7 bases between. The CDR3 DNA sequence: TGTGCCAGCAGTTTACCAGGGACCTACGAGCAGTACTTC. Translation gives CASSLPGTYEQYF.

The genes are TRBV6-5 and TRBJ1-3, with D possibly TRBD1 on 6 matching bases. The CDR3 is made up of 15 amino acids. V shed 2 bases and J shed 3 bases, with 11 bases lying between them. The germline V gene encodes CDR1 MNHEY and CDR2 SVGAGI. The CDR3 region has the DNA TGTGCCAGCAGTTACGGGCAGGGGAGTGGAAACACCATATATTTT. Residues: CASSYGQGSGNTIYF.